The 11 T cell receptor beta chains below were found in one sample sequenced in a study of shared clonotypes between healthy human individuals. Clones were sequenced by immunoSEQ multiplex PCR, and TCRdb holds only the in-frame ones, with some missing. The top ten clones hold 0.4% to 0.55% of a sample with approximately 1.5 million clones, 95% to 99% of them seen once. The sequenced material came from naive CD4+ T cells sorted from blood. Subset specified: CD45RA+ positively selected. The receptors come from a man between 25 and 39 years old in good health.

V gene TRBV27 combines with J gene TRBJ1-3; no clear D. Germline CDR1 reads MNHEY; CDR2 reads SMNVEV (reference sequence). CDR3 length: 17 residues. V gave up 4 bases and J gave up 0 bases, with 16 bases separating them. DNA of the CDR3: TGTGCCAGCAGTTCGATCGGGCAGGTGCTCTCTGGAAACACCATATATTTT. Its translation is CASSSIGQVLSGNTIYF.

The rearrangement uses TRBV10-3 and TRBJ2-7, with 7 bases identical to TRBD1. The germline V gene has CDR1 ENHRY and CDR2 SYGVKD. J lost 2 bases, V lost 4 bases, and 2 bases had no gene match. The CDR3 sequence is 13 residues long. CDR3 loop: CAISGQGAYEQYF. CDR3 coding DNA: TGTGCCATCAGTGGACAGGGAGCCTACGAGCAGTACTTC.

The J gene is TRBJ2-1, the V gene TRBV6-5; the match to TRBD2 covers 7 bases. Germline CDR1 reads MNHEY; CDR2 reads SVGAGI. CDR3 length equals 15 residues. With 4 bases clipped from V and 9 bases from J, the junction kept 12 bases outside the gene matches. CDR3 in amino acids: CASSLLAFSGGEQFF. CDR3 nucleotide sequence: TGTGCCAGCAGTTTACTAGCGTTCTCGGGTGGTGAGCAGTTCTTC.

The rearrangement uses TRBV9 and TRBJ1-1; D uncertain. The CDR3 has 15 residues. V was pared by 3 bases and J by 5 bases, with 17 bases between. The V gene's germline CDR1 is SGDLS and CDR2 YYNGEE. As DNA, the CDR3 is TGTGCCAGCAGCGCCCGCCGAGATCCTGGAACTGAAGCTTTCTTT. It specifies CASSARRDPGTEAFF.

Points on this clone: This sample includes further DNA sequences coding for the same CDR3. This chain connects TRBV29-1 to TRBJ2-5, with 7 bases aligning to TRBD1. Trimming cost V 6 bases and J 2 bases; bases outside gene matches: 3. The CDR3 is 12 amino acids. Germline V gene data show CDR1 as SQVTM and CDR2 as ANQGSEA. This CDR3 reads CSVSGGQETQYF. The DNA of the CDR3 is TGCAGCGTCTCAGGGGGTCAAGAGACCCAGTACTTC.

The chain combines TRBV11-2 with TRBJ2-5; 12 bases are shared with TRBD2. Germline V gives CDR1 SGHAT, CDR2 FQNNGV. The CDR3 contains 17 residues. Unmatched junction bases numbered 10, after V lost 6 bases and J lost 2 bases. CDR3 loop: CASRIGLAGRRQETQYF. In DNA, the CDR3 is TGTGCCAGCAGGATAGGACTAGCGGGAAGGAGACAAGAGACCCAGTACTTC.

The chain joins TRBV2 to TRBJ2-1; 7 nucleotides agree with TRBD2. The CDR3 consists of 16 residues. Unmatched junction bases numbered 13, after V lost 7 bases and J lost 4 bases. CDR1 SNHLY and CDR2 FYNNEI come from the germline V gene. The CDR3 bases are TGTGCCAGCAAAGTTGGTCAAACTAGCGCTTACAATGAGCAGTTCTTC. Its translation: CASKVGQTSAYNEQFF.

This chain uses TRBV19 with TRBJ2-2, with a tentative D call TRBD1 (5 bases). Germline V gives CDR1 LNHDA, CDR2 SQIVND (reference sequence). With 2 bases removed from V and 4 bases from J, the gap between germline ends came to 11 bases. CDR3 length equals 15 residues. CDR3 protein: CASSITQGATGELFF. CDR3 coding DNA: TGTGCCAGTAGTATAACCCAGGGTGCCACCGGGGAGCTGTTTTTT.

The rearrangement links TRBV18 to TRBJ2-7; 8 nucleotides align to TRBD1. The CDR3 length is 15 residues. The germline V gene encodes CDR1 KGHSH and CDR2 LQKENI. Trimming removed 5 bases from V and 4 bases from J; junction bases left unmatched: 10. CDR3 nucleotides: TGTGCCAGCTCAGCCCGCGGGACAGGAATATACGAGCAGTACTTC. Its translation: CASSARGTGIYEQYF.

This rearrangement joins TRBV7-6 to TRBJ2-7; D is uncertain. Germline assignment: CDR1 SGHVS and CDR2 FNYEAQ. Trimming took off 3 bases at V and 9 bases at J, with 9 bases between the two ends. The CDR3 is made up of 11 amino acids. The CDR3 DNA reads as TGTGCCAGCAGCTTCAACGGTGGGCAGTACTTC. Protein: CASSFNGGQYF.

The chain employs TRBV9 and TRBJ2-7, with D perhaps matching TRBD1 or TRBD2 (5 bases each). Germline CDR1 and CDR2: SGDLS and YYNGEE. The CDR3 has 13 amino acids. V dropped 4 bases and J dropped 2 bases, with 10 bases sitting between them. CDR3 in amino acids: CASSRDAAYEQYF. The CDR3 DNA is TGTGCCAGCAGCCGGGACGCCGCCTACGAGCAGTACTTC.